Below are 32 T cell receptor beta chains sequenced from a single sample in a study of blood T cells in healthy people across ages. Primed by a sample-barcoded 5' primer and a J-beta primer mix, a second PCR proceeded for roughly 7 to 12 cycles. TCRdb re-analysed the 5' RACE reads in MiXCR, keeping a single row per CDR3 protein. This table has 1 million to 1.2 million distinct CDR3 sequences, about two fifths appearing once. Sequenced sample: blood. These receptors were taken from a young man in good health.

V and J are TRBV24-1 and TRBJ2-3, with TRBD2 matching 9 bases. CDR3 size: 16 residues. CDR1 is KGHDR, CDR2 SFDVKD, per germline. The trim removed 4 bases at V and 1 base at J, leaving 5 bases unmatched. As DNA, the CDR3 is TGTGCCACCAGTGACCCCAGGACTAGCGGCACAGATACGCAGTATTTT. As protein: CATSDPRTSGTDTQYF.

This clonotype came up a few times. The chain is built from TRBV27 and TRBJ2-7, with 9 bases fitting TRBD2. The junction had 6 bases not matched to a gene; V was cut back by 0 bases and J by 3 bases. Germline assignment: CDR1 MNHEY and CDR2 SMNVEV (reference sequence). The CDR3 runs 16 residues. CDR3 nucleotide sequence: TGTGCCAGCAGTTTATCAAGGCTAGCGGGGTACTACGAGCAGTACTTC. This codes for CASSLSRLAGYYEQYF.

V is TRBV6-5 and J is TRBJ2-1, with 10 nucleotides matching TRBD1. With 5 bases clipped from V and 8 bases from J, the junction kept 9 bases outside the gene matches. This CDR3 spans 15 amino acids. CDR1 and CDR2 (germline): MNHEY, SVGAGI. This chain's CDR3 is CASSQGGQGLDEQFF. The CDR3 nucleotides are TGTGCCAGCAGTCAAGGGGGACAGGGGTTGGATGAGCAGTTCTTC.

This clonotype came up a few times. The V call is TRBV10-3, the J call TRBJ2-3, with a possible D match to TRBD1 (7 bases). Germline assignment: CDR1 ENHRY and CDR2 SYGVKD. V dropped 3 bases and J dropped 0 bases, with 10 bases sitting between them. The CDR3 is made up of 15 amino acids. The CDR3 bases are TGTGCCATCAGTGAACAGGGGACTAGCACAGATACGCAGTATTTT. Translated, it gives CAISEQGTSTDTQYF.

The rearrangement joins TRBV15 to TRBJ2-3; 7 nucleotides agree with TRBD2. The germline V gene encodes CDR1 LNHNV and CDR2 YYDKDF (reference sequence). CDR3 length: 17 residues. Germline trimming cut 0 bases from V and 7 bases from J; bases unmatched to any gene: 13. The CDR3 DNA reads TGTGCCACCAGCAGAGATTATGCGGGGGAGAGGGGCCATACGCAGTATTTT. This codes for CATSRDYAGERGHTQYF.

CDR3: CSVTGPTNEKLFF. The CDR3 DNA reads TGCAGCGTTACCGGCCCGACTAATGAAAAACTGTTTTTT. The chain joins TRBV29-1 to TRBJ1-4; D unresolved. V was clipped by 5 bases and J by 2 bases, with 9 bases between them. The CDR3 totals 13 residues. The germline V gene has CDR1 SQVTM and CDR2 ANQGSEA.

There are a few counts of this clonotype. The rearrangement joins TRBV7-2 to TRBJ1-1; no firm D call. The germline V gene encodes CDR1 SGHTA and CDR2 FQGNSA. V was cut by 2 bases and J by 6 bases, with 7 bases left in between. There are 12 residues in the CDR3. The CDR3 sequence: CASSLSGPEAFF. The CDR3 nucleotides are TGTGCCAGCAGCTTATCGGGCCCTGAAGCTTTCTTT. The full variable domain, its missing parts supplied by reference TRBV7-2 and TRBJ1-1, is GAGVSQSPSNKVTEKGKDVELRCDPISGHTALYWYRQSLGQGLEFLIYFQGNSAPDKSGLPSDRFSAERTGGSVSTLTIQRTQQEDSAVYLCASSLSGPEAFFGQGTRLTVV.

This clonotype was observed a few times. One end of the junction varies from germline; a read error may be responsible. The CDR3 reads CSATSGGPTDTQYF. The CDR3 DNA reads as TGCAGTGCCACTAGTGGGGGGCCCACAGATACACAGTATTTT. V and J are TRBV20-1 and TRBJ2-3; D is possibly TRBD1 or TRBD2 (6 bases each). CDR1 DFQATT and CDR2 SNEGSKA come from the germline V gene (reference sequence). CDR3 size: 14 residues.

This rearrangement joins TRBV28 to TRBJ1-4, with D hard to call. CDR3 length: 17 residues. Germline V gene data show CDR1 as MDHEN and CDR2 as SYDVKM. Trimming pared 2 bases from V and 0 bases from J, leaving 13 bases between. The CDR3 DNA sequence: TGTGCCAGCAGTTTAGCAGTTCCCACTTCAACTAATGAAAAACTGTTTTTT. Encoded protein: CASSLAVPTSTNEKLFF.

As regards this clonotype: One end of the junction varies from germline; a read error may be responsible. The rearrangement links TRBV7-7 to TRBJ2-1; D is unresolved. The CDR3 loop spans 12 amino acids. Germline V lookup: CDR1 SSHAT, CDR2 FNYEAQ (reference sequence). CDR3 sequence: CASRSNGNEQFF. CDR3 coding DNA: TGTGCTAGCAGGTCGAACGGGAATGAGCAGTTCTTC.

The chain uses TRBV29-1 and TRBJ2-5; 9 bases fit TRBD1. From germline, CDR1 is SQVTM and CDR2 ANQGSEA. The CDR3 length is 14 residues. V gave up 5 bases and J gave up 11 bases; unmatched junction bases: 15. The CDR3 bases are TGCAGCGTTCAAAAAGGACAGGGGTGGAATGAGCAGTACTTC. It specifies CSVQKGQGWNEQYF.

This clonotype was seen repeatedly, ten times or more. The chain employs TRBV3-1 and TRBJ2-3; 9 nucleotides align to TRBD1. Germline loops: CDR1 LGHDT, CDR2 YNNKEL (reference sequence). V lost 4 bases, J lost 4 bases, and 6 bases stayed unmatched. The CDR3 sequence is 15 residues long. For the CDR3, the DNA is TGTGCCAGCAGCCCGAACAGGGGGCTTTCAGATACGCAGTATTTT. Protein product: CASSPNRGLSDTQYF.

Points on this clonotype: The junction departs from the called germline gene at one end, perhaps through a read error. J is TRBJ1-1 and V is TRBV10-3, with TRBD1 matching 7 bases. Germline V lookup: CDR1 ENHRY, CDR2 SYGVKD. This CDR3 contains 13 residues. For the CDR3, the DNA is TGTGCCATCACCTTGACAGGGAACACTGAAACTTTCTTT. Its protein is CAITLTGNTETFF.

The chain recombines TRBV7-8 with TRBJ1-2; D unclear. Germline lookup yields CDR1 SGHVS and CDR2 FQNEAQ. Trimming pared 7 bases from V and 4 bases from J, leaving 16 bases between. The CDR3 spans 14 residues. The CDR3 DNA is TGTGCCAGCACCCGCGGAGGGAGGGTCTATGGCTACACCTTC. It yields the protein CASTRGGRVYGYTF.

V usage is TRBV6-2 or TRBV6-3 and J usage is TRBJ2-5, with 7 bases aligning to TRBD2. The CDR3 is 12 amino acids. CDR1 and CDR2 (germline): MNHEY, SVGEGT. Losses at the gene ends were 9 bases for V and 11 bases for J; bases not matched to a gene: 12. The chain's CDR3 is CARGSGADGQYF. CDR3 nucleotides: TGTGCCAGGGGAAGCGGGGCTGATGGGCAGTACTTC.

The V and J genes are TRBV20-1 and TRBJ1-3; TRBD1 aligns across 11 bases. From germline, CDR1 is DFQATT and CDR2 SNEGSKA (reference sequence). J was trimmed by 4 bases and V by 0 bases; bases with no gene match: 5. This CDR3 contains 16 residues. DNA of the CDR3: TGCAGTGCTAGAGATCTAGGACAGGGGGCCGGAAACACCATATATTTT. Translation: CSARDLGQGAGNTIYF.

The gene calls are TRBV12-5 and TRBJ2-3; D not certain. Between the trimmed V and J ends, which lost 5 bases and 9 bases, there was a span of 9 bases. The CDR3 is 11 residues long. Per the germline V gene, CDR1 is LGHNT and CDR2 is FRNRAP. CDR3 sequence (DNA): TGTGCTAGTGGTCCCGGTAGGACGCAGTATTTT. It specifies CASGPGRTQYF.

The chain is built from TRBV20-1 and TRBJ1-4, with 10 bases that match TRBD1. The length of the CDR3 is 14 residues. V gave up 2 bases and J gave up 8 bases; unmatched junction bases: 5. The V gene's germline CDR1 is DFQATT and CDR2 SNEGSKA (reference sequence). CDR3 in amino acids: CSARTGTGVEKLFF. As DNA, the CDR3 is TGCAGTGCTAGAACCGGGACAGGGGTCGAAAAACTGTTTTTT.

This clonotype was picked up one time. The chain couples TRBV6-2 or TRBV6-3 to TRBJ2-7; no clear D gene. CDR3 length equals 12 residues. Germline V lookup: CDR1 MNHEY, CDR2 SVGEGT. The V and J ends lost 2 bases and 6 bases respectively, with 8 bases between them. CDR3 residues: CASSYTIAEQYF. The CDR3 nucleotides read TGTGCCAGCAGTTACACCATTGCCGAGCAGTACTTC.

There are many counts of this clonotype. The chain combines TRBV4-2 with TRBJ1-2; tentative D call: TRBD1 (5 bases). The CDR3 spans 15 residues. Trimming took 2 bases from V and 2 from J, leaving 12 bases between them. CDR1 is LGHNA, CDR2 YNFKEQ, per germline. This chain's CDR3 is CASSQLMGGNYGYTF. The CDR3 region has the DNA TGTGCCAGCAGCCAATTGATGGGGGGAAACTATGGCTACACCTTC.

For the CDR3, the DNA is TGTGCCTGGAGTGCTTCGACCTTAATGGGGGAAAAACTGTTTTTT. Residues: CAWSASTLMGEKLFF. The chain carries TRBV30 and TRBJ1-4, with D unresolved. The CDR3 is 15 residues long. Trimming removed 1 base at V and 8 bases at J, with 17 bases between. Germline V CDR1 and CDR2: GTSNPN, SVGIG (reference sequence).

This sequence joins TRBV29-1 and TRBJ2-1; D is possibly TRBD1 (8 bases). Between the trimmed V and J ends, which lost 6 bases and 8 bases, there was a span of 20 bases. The V gene's germline CDR1 is SQVTM and CDR2 ANQGSEA. CDR3 length: 14 residues. CDR3 nucleotide sequence: TGCAGCGTCGACCCTTACAGGGGGGGGGATGAGCAGTTCTTC. This translates into CSVDPYRGGDEQFF.

This clonotype was detected only a few times. The chain carries TRBV19 and TRBJ2-5; the match to TRBD2 covers 10 bases. Trimming cost V 4 bases and J 2 bases; bases outside gene matches: 4. Germline CDR1 LNHDA, CDR2 SQIVND (reference sequence). The CDR3 is 15 amino acids. The DNA of the CDR3 is TGTGCCAGTAGTAGTTCAGCGGGGGGGCAAGAGACCCAGTACTTC. Amino acids: CASSSSAGGQETQYF.

There are a few counts of this clonotype. This sequence joins TRBV4-3 and TRBJ1-1; D is possibly TRBD1 (6 bases). The CDR3 loop spans 15 amino acids. Germline V gene sequence: CDR1 LGHNA, CDR2 YSLEER. V was clipped by 1 base and J by 4 bases, with 13 bases between them. In DNA, the CDR3 is TGCGCCAGCAGCCAAGGGTACAGGGTCGCCACTGAAGCTTTCTTT. Its protein product is CASSQGYRVATEAFF.

This clonotype was observed a few times. The V call is TRBV10-3, the J call TRBJ1-5; D is unclear. The CDR3 has 13 amino acids. Germline loops: CDR1 ENHRY, CDR2 SYGVKD. The V and J ends lost 3 bases and 2 bases respectively, with 5 bases between them. The DNA of the CDR3 is TGTGCCATCAGTGATGTGGGCAATCAGCCCCAGCATTTT. Its translation: CAISDVGNQPQHF.

The chain joins TRBV5-1 to TRBJ2-1; 9 bases match TRBD1. With V trimmed by 2 bases and J by 1 base, 4 bases remained unmatched. The CDR3 consists of 16 residues. Germline V gives CDR1 SGHRS, CDR2 YFSETQ. CDR3 in amino acids: CASSFAGTGSYNEQFF. In DNA, the CDR3 is TGCGCCAGCAGCTTCGCGGGGACAGGGTCCTACAATGAGCAGTTCTTC.

This clonotype has only a few counts. The gene calls are TRBV4-2 and TRBJ1-2; TRBD1 aligns across 9 bases. This CDR3 spans 15 amino acids. With V trimmed by 4 bases and J by 2 bases, 5 bases remained unmatched. Germline assignment: CDR1 LGHNA and CDR2 YNFKEQ. CDR3 loop: CASSLTDRGNYGYTF. CDR3 nucleotide sequence: TGTGCCAGCAGCCTTACGGACAGGGGAAACTATGGCTACACCTTC.

This clonotype appeared once. The chain is built from TRBV11-3 and TRBJ2-7; 9 nucleotides match TRBD2. This CDR3 has 16 amino acids. Germline V gene lookup returns CDR1 SGHNT and CDR2 YENEEA. J lost 0 bases, V lost 0 bases, and 3 bases had no gene match. The CDR3 here is CASSLDSSGDSYEQYF. CDR3 sequence (DNA): TGTGCCAGCAGCTTAGATTCTAGCGGGGACTCCTACGAGCAGTACTTC.

Of note for this clonotype: One end of the junction varies from germline; a read error may be responsible. The V and J genes are TRBV3-1 and TRBJ2-1; TRBD2 matches at 9 bases. This CDR3 spans 15 amino acids. Germline loops: CDR1 LGHDT, CDR2 YNNKEL (reference sequence). CDR3 in DNA: TGTGCCAGCGGTCATAGCGGGGGATCCTTCAATGAGCAGTTCTTC. Protein: CASGHSGGSFNEQFF.

This rearrangement joins TRBV7-8 to TRBJ2-1; D might be TRBD1 (6 bases). V was pared by 5 bases and J by 10 bases, with 18 bases between. The CDR3 extends over 14 amino acids. Looked up from germline, CDR1 is SGHVS and CDR2 is FQNEAQ. The DNA for the CDR3 is TGTGCCAGCAGCCCCACAGGGCTACGTGGGGAGCAGTTCTTC. Translated, it gives CASSPTGLRGEQFF.

This clonotype came up a few times. The J gene is TRBJ1-2, the V gene TRBV25-1; TRBD1 is a possible D gene (6 bases). The CDR3 is 17 amino acids. Germline CDR1 is MGHDK and CDR2 is SYGVNS. The ends were cut back, 3 bases at V and 4 bases at J, with 21 bases in the middle. The CDR3 DNA sequence: TGTGCCAGCAGTGATGACCAGGGGTCCGGAAGGGTCTATGGCTACACCTTC. Translating it yields CASSDDQGSGRVYGYTF.

The sample holds one count of this clonotype. The V call is TRBV3-1, the J call TRBJ2-3, with D perhaps assigned TRBD1 or TRBD2 (6 bases each). Germline loops: CDR1 LGHDT, CDR2 YNNKEL (reference sequence). The CDR3 is 16 amino acids. Deletions cut 1 base from V and 3 bases from J, with 14 bases between. The CDR3 DNA sequence: TGTGCCAGCAGCCAAGGCATCGGGGGCGTGACAGATACGCAGTATTTT. This codes for CASSQGIGGVTDTQYF.